These 6 T cell receptor beta chains originate from one sample sequenced in a study of T cell responses to AZD1222 COVID-19 vaccine. Some clones are missing from TCRdb's copy, which holds only in-frame ones; the method was immunoSEQ multiplex PCR. The sample lists roughly 160,000 clones; 80% to 90% were seen once. The sample was peripheral blood, taken on day 0 of AZD1222 vaccination. Receptor source: an adult in good health.

The V gene is TRBV7-3, the J gene TRBJ2-7, with D tentatively TRBD1 or TRBD2 (5 bases each). The CDR3 covers 13 residues. V was cut by 1 base and J by 5 bases, with 9 bases left in between. Germline values: CDR1 SGHTA, CDR2 FQGTGA. The CDR3 sequence: CASSLNRGDEQYF. CDR3 in DNA: TGTGCCAGCAGCTTAAATAGAGGGGACGAGCAGTACTTC. Full variable domain (rest looked up from reference TRBV7-3 and TRBJ2-7): GAGVSQTPSNKVTEKGKYVELRCDPISGHTALYWYRQSLGQGPEFLIYFQGTGAADDSGLPNDRFFAVRPEGSVSTLKIQRTERGDSAVYLCASSLNRGDEQYFGPGTRLTVT.

This chain joins TRBV7-8 and TRBJ1-2; 9 nucleotides agree with TRBD1. Germline CDR1 SGHVS, CDR2 FQNEAQ. The junction had 12 bases not matched to a gene; V was cut back by 5 bases and J by 8 bases. There are 15 residues in the CDR3. The CDR3 DNA sequence: TGTGCCAGCAGCATCGGACAGGGGAACTTTGCCGGCTACACCTTC. This translates into CASSIGQGNFAGYTF. The full variable domain, completed using reference TRBV7-8 and TRBJ1-2, is GAGVSQSPRYKVAKRGQDVALRCDPISGHVSLFWYQQALGQGPEFLTYFQNEAQLDKSGLPSDRFFAERPEGSVSTLKIQRTQQEDSAVYLCASSIGQGNFAGYTFGSGTRLTVV.

The chain uses TRBV7-8 and TRBJ1-5; 9 bases align to TRBD1. The CDR3 sequence is 16 residues long. V trimming: 3 bases; J trimming: 4 bases; junction bases outside the gene matches: 7. Germline V gives CDR1 SGHVS, CDR2 FQNEAQ. This CDR3 is CASSFLGTGRNQPQHF. The CDR3, as DNA: TGTGCCAGCAGCTTTCTAGGGACAGGGAGAAATCAGCCCCAGCATTTT.

The chain carries TRBV7-2 and TRBJ2-2; the D gene is possibly TRBD1 (8 bases). The germline gives CDR1 SGHTA, CDR2 FQGNSA. The CDR3 contains 15 residues. Trimming pared 5 bases from V and 11 bases from J, leaving 21 bases between. CDR3 DNA: TGTGCCAGCAGCCCAAAAACAGGGGGGGTTAGTGAGCTGTTTTTT. Its translation is CASSPKTGGVSELFF.

The chain has TRBV6-5 and TRBJ2-5; TRBD1 agrees at 9 bases. Germline values: CDR1 MNHEY, CDR2 SVGAGI. This CDR3 region has 13 residues. With V trimmed by 5 bases and J by 7 bases, 5 bases remained unmatched. CDR3 nucleotide sequence: TGTGCCAGCAGTCGACAGGGGGTTGGGACCCAGTACTTC. Translation: CASSRQGVGTQYF.

V and J are TRBV21-1 and TRBJ2-7; TRBD1, the D gene given by the table, was not confirmed from the DNA. TRBV21-1 counts as a pseudogene. This CDR3 is built from 20 residues. DNA for the CDR3: TGTGCCAGCAGCAAACTTTCGATGGGACAGGGGGCTGGATCGTCGTACGAGCAGTACTTC. It specifies CASSKLSMGQGAGSSYEQYF.